The 9 T cell receptor beta chains below all came from one sample that was sequenced in a study of cytomegalovirus exposure and HLA in healthy donors (dated by TCRdb to the late 2010s). Library preparation used the immunoSEQ multiplex PCR assay. The multiplex PCR relied on a mix of 60 forward primers for TCR Vbeta segments and 13 reverse primers for TCR Jbeta segments. The table comes from immuneACCESS by way of TCRdb, which keeps in-frame sequences with V and J called. Part of the clones is missing from these tables; in studies checked, under half for an unresolved V gene and the rest for unknown reasons. The sample yields about 97,000 clones; roughly four fifths were counted once. Under 5.5% of the sample comes from the top ten. Sequencing was carried out using PBMCs. The receptors here all came from a middle-aged man in good health and CMV-seropositive.

This chain joins TRBV5-4 and TRBJ2-3; 10 bases match TRBD2. The germline V gene has CDR1 SGHNT and CDR2 YYREEE (reference sequence). The length of the CDR3 is 20 residues. V dropped 4 bases and J dropped 0; count of bases not matched to a gene: 17. DNA for the CDR3: TGTGCCAGCAGCCCAAAAGCCACCCCGGGACTAGCGTCGAGCACAGATACGCAGTATTTT. Encoded protein: CASSPKATPGLASSTDTQYF.

Concerning this clone: Other DNA sequences from this sample encode an identical CDR3 as well. The chain couples TRBV19 to TRBJ1-2; 9 nucleotides align to TRBD1. There are 14 residues in the CDR3. Germline V gene data show CDR1 as LNHDA and CDR2 as SQIVND (reference sequence). Unmatched junction bases numbered 3, after V lost 5 bases and J lost 2 bases. In DNA form, the CDR3 reads TGTGCCAGTAGTTCCGACAGGGGGAACTATGGCTACACCTTC. Residues: CASSSDRGNYGYTF.

In nucleotides, the CDR3 is TGTGCCAGCGGAGAGACGGACAGAACTCAGCCCCAGCATTTT. It specifies CASGETDRTQPQHF. V is TRBV2 and J is TRBJ1-5, with D perhaps TRBD1 (6 bases). The CDR3 has 14 residues. V was shortened by 8 bases and J by 6 bases, with 17 bases between the two germline ends. Looked up from germline, CDR1 is SNHLY and CDR2 is FYNNEI.

This clone has only one observation. The chain is built from TRBV29-1 and TRBJ1-1, with 11 bases fitting TRBD1. This CDR3 region has 13 residues. The germline gives CDR1 SQVTM, CDR2 ANQGSEA. After removal of 4 bases from V and 4 bases from J, the junction contained 2 bases not matched to a gene. The CDR3 loop reads CSVGTGGLTEAFF. The CDR3 DNA is TGCAGCGTTGGGACAGGGGGCCTCACTGAAGCTTTCTTT.

CDR3 protein: CASSYQQGGPYGYTF. CDR3 DNA: TGTGCCAGCAGTTACCAACAGGGGGGCCCCTATGGCTACACCTTC. The rearrangement joins TRBV6-5 to TRBJ1-2, with 8 bases lining up with TRBD1. The J segment lost 4 bases and the V segment lost 2 bases, leaving 6 bases of the junction unmatched. Germline CDR1 and CDR2: MNHEY and SVGAGI. The CDR3 is 15 amino acids.

The chain combines TRBV6-5 with TRBJ2-7, with a weak D call TRBD2 (5 bases). The germline V and J ends were trimmed by 8 bases and 2 bases, with 10 bases remaining between them. The CDR3 spans 12 residues. Germline CDR1 is MNHEY and CDR2 is SVGAGI. The CDR3, as DNA: TGTGCCAGCCGGACTGGACCCTACGAGCAGTACTTC. Encoded protein: CASRTGPYEQYF.

The chain employs TRBV6-1 and TRBJ2-1; D gene unclear. The V gene's germline CDR1 is MNHNS and CDR2 SASEGT. This CDR3 is 14 amino acids long. V shed 0 bases and J shed 0 bases, with 3 bases lying between them. The CDR3 bases are TGTGCCAGCAGTGAAGCCCTCTCCTACAATGAGCAGTTCTTC. Its translation is CASSEALSYNEQFF.

This chain's CDR3 is CASSLADRAGYEQYF. CDR3 DNA: TGTGCCAGCAGCTTAGCAGACAGGGCAGGGTACGAGCAGTACTTC. The chain links TRBV7-9 to TRBJ2-7, with 7 bases matching TRBD1. The germline V gene has CDR1 SEHNR and CDR2 FQNEAQ (reference sequence). This CDR3 spans 15 amino acids. V gave up 0 bases and J gave up 4 bases; unmatched junction bases: 6.

The chain has TRBV6-1 and TRBJ1-6, with 10 bases that match TRBD1. The junction had 3 bases not matched to a gene; V was cut back by 2 bases and J by 8 bases. The CDR3 loop spans 15 amino acids. CDR1 and CDR2 (germline): MNHNS, SASEGT. The CDR3 sequence: CASSELGTGDSPLHF. The CDR3, as DNA: TGTGCCAGCAGTGAATTGGGGACAGGGGATTCACCCCTCCACTTT.